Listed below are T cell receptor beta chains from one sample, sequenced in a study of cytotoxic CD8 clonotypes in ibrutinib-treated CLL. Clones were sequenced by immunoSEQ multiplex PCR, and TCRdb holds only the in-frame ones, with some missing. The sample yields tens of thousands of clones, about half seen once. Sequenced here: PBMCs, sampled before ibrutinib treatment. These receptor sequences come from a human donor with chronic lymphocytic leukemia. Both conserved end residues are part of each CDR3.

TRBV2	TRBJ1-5	CASSLDRGSTEPQHF
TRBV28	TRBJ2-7	CASSGDRVPYEQYF
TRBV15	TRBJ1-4	CATSRGTGEKLFF
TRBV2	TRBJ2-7	CASKYDRTYEQYF
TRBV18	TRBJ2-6	CASSPTPGVTTSGANVLTF
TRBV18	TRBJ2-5	CASSPYQETQYF
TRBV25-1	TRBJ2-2	CASSDSENTGELFF
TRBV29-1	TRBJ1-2	CSAGGTGSNYGYTF
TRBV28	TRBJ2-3	CASRLVDRGLDTQYF
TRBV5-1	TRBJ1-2	CASSSRGLYGYTF
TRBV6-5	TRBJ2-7	CASSRLRSSYEQYF
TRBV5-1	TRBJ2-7	CASSLGDRVSLEQYF
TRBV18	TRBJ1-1	CASSPSLVENTEAFF
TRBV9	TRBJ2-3	CASSVEGRGGPTDTQYF
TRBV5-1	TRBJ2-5	CASSGTGGDETQYF
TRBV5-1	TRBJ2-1	CASSLAQRGDNEQFF